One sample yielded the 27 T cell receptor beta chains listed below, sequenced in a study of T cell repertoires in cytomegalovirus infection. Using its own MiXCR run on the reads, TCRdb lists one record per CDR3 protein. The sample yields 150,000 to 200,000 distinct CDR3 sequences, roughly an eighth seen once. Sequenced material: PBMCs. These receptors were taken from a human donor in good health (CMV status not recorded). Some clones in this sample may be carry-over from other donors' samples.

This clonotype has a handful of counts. CDR3 bases: TGTGCCAGCAGTGAAGCAGGGGAGGGTGGCTACACCTTC. It translates to CASSEAGEGGYTF. The chain uses TRBV2 and TRBJ1-2, with a tentative D call TRBD1 (5 bases). Germline assignment: CDR1 SNHLY and CDR2 FYNNEI. V lost 0 bases to trimming and J lost 7 bases, with 9 bases between them. CDR3 size: 13 residues.

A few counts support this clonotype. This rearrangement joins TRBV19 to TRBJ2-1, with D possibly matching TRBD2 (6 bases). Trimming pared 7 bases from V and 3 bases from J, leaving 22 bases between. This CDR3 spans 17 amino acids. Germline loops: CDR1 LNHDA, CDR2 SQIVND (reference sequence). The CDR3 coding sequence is TGTGCCAGTATGGCTAGCGATAACGGAGGACTCTACAATGAGCAGTTCTTC. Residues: CASMASDNGGLYNEQFF.

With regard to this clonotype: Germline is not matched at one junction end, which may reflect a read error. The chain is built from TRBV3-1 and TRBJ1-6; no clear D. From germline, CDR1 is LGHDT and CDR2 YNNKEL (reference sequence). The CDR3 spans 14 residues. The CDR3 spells CSSSQVTEASPLHF. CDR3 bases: TGTTCCAGCAGCCAAGTTACAGAGGCTTCACCCCTCCACTTT.

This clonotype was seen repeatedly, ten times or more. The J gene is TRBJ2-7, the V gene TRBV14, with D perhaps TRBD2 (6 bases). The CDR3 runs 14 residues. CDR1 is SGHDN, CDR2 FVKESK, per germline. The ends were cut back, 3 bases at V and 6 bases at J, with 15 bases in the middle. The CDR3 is CASSHAVDGGEQYF. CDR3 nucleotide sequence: TGTGCCAGCAGCCACGCGGTTGACGGGGGCGAGCAGTACTTC.

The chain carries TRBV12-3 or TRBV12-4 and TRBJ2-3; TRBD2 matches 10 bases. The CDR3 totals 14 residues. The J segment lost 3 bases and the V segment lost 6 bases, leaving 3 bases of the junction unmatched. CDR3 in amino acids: CASRTSGKTDTQYF. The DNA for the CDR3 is TGTGCCAGCAGAACTAGCGGGAAGACAGATACGCAGTATTTT.

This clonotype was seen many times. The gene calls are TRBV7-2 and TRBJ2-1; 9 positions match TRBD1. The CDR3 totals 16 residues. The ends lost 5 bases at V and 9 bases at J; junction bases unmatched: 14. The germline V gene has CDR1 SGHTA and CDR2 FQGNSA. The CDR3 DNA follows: TGTGCCAGCAGCAGACCCGGGACAGGGACCAGAGGTGAGCAGTTCTTC. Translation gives CASSRPGTGTRGEQFF.

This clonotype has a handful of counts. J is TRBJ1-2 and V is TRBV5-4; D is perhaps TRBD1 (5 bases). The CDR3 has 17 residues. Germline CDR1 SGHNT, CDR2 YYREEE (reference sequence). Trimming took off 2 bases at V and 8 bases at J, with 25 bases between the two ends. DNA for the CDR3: TGTGCCAGCAGCTTTCCGGGACGGGGAGGGCCTTTAGGAGGCTACACCTTC. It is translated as CASSFPGRGGPLGGYTF.

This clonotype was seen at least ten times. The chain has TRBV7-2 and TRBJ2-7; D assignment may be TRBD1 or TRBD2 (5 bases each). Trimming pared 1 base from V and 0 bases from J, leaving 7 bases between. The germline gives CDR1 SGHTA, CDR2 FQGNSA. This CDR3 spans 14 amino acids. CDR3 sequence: CASSLGDDSYEQYF. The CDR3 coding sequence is TGTGCCAGCAGCTTAGGGGACGACTCCTACGAGCAGTACTTC. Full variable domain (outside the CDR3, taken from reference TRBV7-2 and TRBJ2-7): GAGVSQSPSNKVTEKGKDVELRCDPISGHTALYWYRQSLGQGLEFLIYFQGNSAPDKSGLPSDRFSAERTGGSVSTLTIQRTQQEDSAVYLCASSLGDDSYEQYFGPGTRLTVT.

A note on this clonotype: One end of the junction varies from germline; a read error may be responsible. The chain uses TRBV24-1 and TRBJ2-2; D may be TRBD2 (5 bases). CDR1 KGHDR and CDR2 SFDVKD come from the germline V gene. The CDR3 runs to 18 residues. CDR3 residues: CATSDRSGYDKNTGEQFF. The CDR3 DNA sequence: TGTGCCACCAGTGATCGTTCCGGGTACGATAAGAACACCGGGGAGCAGTTTTTT.

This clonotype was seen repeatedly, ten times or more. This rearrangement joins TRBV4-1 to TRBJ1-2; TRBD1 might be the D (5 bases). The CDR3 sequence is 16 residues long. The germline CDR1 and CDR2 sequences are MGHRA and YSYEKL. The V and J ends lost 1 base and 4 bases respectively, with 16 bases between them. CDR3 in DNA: TGCGCCAGCAGCCAAGGGGGGGGAGGCGGATCCTATGGCTACACCTTC. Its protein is CASSQGGGGGSYGYTF.

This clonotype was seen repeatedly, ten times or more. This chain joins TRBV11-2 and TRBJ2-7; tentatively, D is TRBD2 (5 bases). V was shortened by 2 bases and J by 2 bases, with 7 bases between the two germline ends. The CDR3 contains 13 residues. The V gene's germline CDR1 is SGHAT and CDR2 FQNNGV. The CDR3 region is CASSLSTTYEQYF. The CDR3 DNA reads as TGTGCCAGCAGCTTATCGACTACCTACGAGCAGTACTTC. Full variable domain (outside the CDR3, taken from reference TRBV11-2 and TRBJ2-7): EAGVAQSPRYKIIEKRQSVAFWCNPISGHATLYWYQQILGQGPKLLIQFQNNGVVDDSQLPKDRFSAERLKGVDSTLKIQPAKLEDSAVYLCASSLSTTYEQYFGPGTRLTVT.

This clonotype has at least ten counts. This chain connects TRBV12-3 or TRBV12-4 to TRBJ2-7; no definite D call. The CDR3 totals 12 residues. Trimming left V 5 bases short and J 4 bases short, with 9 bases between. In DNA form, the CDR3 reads TGTGCCAGCAGTGTCGGAAGGTACGAGCAGTACTTC. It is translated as CASSVGRYEQYF.

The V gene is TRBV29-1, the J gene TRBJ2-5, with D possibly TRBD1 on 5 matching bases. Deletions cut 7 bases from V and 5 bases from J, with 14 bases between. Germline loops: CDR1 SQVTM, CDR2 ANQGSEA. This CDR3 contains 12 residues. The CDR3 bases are TGCAGCGCTGGGGCCCTAGGGGAGACCCAGTACTTC. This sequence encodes CSAGALGETQYF. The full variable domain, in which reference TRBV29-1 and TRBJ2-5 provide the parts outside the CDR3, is SAVISQKPSRDICQRGTSLTIQCQVDSQVTMMFWYRQQPGQSLTLIATANQGSEATYESGFVIDKFPISRPNLTFSTLTVSNMSPEDSSIYLCSAGALGETQYFGPGTRLLVL.

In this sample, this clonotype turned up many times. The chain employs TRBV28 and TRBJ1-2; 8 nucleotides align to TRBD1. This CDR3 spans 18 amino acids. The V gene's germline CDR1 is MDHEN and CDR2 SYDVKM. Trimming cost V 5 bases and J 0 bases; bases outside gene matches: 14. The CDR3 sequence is CASSPGTQGASTNYGYTF. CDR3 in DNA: TGTGCCAGCAGTCCCGGGACTCAGGGGGCCTCGACTAACTATGGCTACACCTTC.

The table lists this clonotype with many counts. DNA for the CDR3: TGCAGTGCTAGAGATGGAGGGAGGGACACCGGGGAGCTGTTTTTT. Amino acid sequence: CSARDGGRDTGELFF. The rearrangement uses TRBV20-1 and TRBJ2-2, with 7 positions matching TRBD2. The CDR3 is made up of 15 amino acids. The germline V gene encodes CDR1 DFQATT and CDR2 SNEGSKA (reference sequence). Trimming cost V 0 bases and J 3 bases; bases outside gene matches: 4.

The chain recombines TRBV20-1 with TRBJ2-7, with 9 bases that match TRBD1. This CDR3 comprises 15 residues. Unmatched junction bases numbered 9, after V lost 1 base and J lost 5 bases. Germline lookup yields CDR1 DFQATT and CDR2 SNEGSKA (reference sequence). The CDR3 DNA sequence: TGCAGTGCTAGAGGCGCCGGGACAGGGACCGACGAGCAGTACTTC. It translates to CSARGAGTGTDEQYF.

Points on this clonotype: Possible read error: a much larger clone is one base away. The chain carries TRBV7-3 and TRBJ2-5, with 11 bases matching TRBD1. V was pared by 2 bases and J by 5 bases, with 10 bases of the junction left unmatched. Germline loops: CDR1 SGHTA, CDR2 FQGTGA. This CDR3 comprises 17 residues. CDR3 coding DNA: TGTGCCAGCAGCTTACCCACGGACAGGGGGCATGGCGAGACCCAGTACTTC. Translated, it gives CASSLPTDRGHGETQYF.

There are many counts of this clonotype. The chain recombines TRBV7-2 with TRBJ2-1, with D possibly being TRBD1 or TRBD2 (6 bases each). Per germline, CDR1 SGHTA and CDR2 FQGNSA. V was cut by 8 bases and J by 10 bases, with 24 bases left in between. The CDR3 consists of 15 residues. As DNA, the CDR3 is TGTGCCAGCGGGTGGGAGGACAGAACCTCCCGGGAGCAGTTCTTC. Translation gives CASGWEDRTSREQFF.

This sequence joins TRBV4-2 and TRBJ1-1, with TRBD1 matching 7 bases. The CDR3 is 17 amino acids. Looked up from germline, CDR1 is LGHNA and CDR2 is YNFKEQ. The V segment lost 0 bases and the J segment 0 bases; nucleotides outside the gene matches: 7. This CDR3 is CASSQDTRGQLNTEAFF. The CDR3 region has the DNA TGTGCCAGCAGCCAAGATACAAGGGGACAGCTGAACACTGAAGCTTTCTTT.

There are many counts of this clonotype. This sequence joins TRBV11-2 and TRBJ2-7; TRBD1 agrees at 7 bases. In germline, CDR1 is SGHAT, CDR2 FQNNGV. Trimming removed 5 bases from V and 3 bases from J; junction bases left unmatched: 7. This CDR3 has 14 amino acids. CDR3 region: CASSIRQGIYEQYF. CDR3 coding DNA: TGTGCCAGCAGCATTAGACAGGGAATCTACGAGCAGTACTTC.

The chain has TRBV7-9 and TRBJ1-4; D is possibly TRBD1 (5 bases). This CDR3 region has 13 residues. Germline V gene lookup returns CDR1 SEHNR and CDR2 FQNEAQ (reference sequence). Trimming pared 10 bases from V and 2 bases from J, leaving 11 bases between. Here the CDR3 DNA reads TGTGCCACCCAGGGTGTCACTAATGAAAAACTGTTTTTT. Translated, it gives CATQGVTNEKLFF.

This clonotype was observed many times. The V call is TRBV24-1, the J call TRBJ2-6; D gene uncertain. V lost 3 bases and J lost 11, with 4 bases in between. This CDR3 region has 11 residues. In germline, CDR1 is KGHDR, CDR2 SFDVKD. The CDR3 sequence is CATSDRDVLTF. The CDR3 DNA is TGTGCCACCAGTGATCGCGACGTCCTGACTTTC.

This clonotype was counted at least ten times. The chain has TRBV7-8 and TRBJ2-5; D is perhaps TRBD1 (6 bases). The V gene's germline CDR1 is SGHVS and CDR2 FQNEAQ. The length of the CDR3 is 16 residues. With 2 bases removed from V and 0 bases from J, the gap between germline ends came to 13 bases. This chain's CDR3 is CASSLRIGQYQETQYF. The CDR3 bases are TGTGCCAGCAGCTTAAGGATAGGACAGTACCAAGAGACCCAGTACTTC.

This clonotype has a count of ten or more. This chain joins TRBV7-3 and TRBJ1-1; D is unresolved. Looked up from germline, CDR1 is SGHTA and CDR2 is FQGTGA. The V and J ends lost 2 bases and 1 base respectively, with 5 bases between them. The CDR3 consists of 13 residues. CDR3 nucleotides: TGTGCCAGCAGCTTATTCCCGAACACTGAAGCTTTCTTT. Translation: CASSLFPNTEAFF.

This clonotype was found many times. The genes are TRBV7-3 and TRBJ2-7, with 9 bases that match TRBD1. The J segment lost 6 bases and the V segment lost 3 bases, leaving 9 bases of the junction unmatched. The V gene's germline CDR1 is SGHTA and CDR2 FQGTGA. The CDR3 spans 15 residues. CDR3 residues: CASSFTGTGKGEQYF. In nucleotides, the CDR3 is TGTGCCAGCAGCTTCACCGGGACAGGGAAAGGCGAGCAGTACTTC.

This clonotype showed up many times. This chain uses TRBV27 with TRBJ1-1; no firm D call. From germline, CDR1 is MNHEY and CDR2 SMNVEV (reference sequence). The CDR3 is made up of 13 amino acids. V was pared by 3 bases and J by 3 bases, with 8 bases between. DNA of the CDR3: TGTGCCAGCAGTTTTGAGGTTGACACTGAAGCTTTCTTT. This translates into CASSFEVDTEAFF.

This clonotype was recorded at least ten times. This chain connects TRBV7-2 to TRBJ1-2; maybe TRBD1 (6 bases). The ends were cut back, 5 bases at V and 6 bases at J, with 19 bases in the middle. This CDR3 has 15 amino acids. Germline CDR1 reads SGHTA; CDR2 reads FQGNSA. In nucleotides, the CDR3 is TGTGCCAGCAGCGGTTGGGGGGGCGGTGGAGATGGCTACACCTTC. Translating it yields CASSGWGGGGDGYTF.